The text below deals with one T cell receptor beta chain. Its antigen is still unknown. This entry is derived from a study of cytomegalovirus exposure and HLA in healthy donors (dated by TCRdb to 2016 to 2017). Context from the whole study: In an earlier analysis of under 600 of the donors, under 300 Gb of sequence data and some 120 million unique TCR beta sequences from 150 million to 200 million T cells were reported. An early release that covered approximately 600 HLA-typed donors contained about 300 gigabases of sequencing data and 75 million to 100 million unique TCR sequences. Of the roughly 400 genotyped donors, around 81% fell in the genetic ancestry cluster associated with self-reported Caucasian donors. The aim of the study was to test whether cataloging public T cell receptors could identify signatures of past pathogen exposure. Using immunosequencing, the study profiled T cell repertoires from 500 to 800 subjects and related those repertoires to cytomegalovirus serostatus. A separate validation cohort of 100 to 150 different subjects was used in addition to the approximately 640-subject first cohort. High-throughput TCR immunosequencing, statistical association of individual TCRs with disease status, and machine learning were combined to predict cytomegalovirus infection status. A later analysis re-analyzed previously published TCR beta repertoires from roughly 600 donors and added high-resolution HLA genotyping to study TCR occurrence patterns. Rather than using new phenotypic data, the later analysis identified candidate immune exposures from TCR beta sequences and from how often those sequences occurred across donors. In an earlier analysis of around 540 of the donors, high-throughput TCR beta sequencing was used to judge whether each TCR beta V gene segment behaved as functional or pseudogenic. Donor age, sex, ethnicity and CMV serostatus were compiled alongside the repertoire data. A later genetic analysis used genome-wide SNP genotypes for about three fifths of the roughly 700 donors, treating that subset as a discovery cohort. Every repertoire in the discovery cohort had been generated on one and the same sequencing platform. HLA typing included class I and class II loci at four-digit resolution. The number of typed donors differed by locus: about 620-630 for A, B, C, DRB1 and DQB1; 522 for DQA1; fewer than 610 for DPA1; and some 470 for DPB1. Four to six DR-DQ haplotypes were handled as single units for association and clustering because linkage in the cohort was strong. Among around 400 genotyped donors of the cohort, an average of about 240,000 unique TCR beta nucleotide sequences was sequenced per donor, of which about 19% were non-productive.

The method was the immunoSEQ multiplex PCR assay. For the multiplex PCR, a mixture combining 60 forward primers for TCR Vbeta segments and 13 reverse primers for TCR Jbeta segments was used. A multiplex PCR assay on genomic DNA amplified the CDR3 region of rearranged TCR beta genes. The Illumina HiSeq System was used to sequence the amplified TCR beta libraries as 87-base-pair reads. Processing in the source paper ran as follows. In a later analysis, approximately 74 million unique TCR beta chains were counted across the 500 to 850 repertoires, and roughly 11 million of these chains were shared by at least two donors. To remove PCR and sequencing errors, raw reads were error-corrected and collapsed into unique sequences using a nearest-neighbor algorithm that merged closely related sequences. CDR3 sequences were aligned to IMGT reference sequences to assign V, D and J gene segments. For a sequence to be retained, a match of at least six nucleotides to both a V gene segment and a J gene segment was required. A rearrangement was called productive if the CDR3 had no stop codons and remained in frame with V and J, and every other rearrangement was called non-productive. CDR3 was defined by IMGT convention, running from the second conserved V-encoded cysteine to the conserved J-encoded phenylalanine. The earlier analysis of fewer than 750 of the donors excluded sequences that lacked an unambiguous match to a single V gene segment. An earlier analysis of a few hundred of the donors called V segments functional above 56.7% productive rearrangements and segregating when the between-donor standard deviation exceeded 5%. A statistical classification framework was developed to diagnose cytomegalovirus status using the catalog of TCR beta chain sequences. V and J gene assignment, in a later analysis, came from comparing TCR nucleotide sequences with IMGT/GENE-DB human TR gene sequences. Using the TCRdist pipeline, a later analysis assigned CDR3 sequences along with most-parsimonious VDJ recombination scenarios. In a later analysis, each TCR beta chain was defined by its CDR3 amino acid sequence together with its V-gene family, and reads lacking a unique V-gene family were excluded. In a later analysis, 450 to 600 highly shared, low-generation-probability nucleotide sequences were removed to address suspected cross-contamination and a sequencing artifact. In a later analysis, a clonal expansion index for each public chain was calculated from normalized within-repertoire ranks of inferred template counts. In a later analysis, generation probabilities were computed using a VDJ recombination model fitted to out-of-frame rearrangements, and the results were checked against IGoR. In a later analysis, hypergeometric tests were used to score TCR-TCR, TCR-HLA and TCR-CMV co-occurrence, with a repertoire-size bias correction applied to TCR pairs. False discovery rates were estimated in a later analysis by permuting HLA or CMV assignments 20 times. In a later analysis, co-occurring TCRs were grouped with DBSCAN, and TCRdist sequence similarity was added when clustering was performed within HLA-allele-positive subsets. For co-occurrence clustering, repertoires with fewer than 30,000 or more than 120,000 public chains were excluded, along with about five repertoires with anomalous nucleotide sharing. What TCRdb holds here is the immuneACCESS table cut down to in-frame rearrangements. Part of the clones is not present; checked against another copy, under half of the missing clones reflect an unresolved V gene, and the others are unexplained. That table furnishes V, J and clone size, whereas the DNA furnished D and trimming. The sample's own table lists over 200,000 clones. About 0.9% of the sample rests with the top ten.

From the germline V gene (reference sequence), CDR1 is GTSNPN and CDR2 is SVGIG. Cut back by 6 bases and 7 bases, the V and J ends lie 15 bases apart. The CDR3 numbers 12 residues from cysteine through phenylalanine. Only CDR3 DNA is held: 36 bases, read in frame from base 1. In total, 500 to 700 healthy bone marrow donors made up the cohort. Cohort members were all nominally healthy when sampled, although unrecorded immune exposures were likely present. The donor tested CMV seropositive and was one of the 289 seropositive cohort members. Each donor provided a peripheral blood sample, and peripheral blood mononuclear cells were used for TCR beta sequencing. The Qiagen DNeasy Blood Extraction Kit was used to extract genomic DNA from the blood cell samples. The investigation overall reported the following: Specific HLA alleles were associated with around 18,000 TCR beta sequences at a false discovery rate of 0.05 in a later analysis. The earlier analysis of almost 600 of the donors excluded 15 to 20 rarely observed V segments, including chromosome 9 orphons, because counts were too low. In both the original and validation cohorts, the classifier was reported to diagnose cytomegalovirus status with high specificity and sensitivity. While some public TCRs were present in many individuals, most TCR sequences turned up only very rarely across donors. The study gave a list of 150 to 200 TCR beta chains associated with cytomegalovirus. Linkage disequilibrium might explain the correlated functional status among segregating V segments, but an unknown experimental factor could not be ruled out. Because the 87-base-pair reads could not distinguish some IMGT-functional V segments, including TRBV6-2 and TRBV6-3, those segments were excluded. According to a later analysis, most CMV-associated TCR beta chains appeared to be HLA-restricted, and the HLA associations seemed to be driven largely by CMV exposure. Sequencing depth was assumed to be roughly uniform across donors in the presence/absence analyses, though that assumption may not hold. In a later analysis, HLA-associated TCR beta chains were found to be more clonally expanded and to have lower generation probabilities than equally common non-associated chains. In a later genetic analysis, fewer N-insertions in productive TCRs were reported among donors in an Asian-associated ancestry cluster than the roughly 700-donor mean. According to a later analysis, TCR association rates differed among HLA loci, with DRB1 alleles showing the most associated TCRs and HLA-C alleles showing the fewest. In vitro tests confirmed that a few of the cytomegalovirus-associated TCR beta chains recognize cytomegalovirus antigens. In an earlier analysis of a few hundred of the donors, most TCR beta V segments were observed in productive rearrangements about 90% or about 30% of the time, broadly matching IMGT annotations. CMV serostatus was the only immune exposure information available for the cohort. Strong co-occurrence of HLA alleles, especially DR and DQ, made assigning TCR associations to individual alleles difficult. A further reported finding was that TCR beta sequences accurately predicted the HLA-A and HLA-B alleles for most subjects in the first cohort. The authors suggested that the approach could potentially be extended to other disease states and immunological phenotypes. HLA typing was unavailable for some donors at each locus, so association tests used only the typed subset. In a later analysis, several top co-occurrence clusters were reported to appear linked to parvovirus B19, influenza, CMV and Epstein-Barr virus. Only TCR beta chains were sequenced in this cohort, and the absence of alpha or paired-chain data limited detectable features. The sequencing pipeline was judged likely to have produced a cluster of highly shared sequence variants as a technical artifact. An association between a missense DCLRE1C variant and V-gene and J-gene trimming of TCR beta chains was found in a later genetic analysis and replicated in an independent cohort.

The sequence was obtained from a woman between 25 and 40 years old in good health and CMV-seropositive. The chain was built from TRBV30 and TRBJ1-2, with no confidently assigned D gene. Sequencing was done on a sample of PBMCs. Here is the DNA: TGTGCCTGTACTAGGATCGCGAGTGGCTACACCTTC. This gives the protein CACTRIASGYTF.